The T cell receptor (beta chain) described here comes from a study of tumor-infiltrating lymphocytes in primary liver carcinoma. The template, 450 to 650 ng total RNA, yielded TCR beta cDNA made with a constant-region primer. Modified slightly, ARM-PCR produced TCR beta libraries over three nested multiplex PCR rounds. The study ran its first two PCR rounds for roughly 9 cycles each, using TRBV1-TRBV30 forward primers and a C-beta reverse primer. A single record per CDR3 protein comes from TCRdb applying MiXCR to the multiplex PCR reads. This sample yields about 32,000 distinct CDR3 sequences, of which approximately 73% are seen a single time; roughly 16% belongs to the top ten. Sample share makes this clonotype medium-sized. Deletions cut 0 bases from V and 7 bases from J, with 10 bases between. The CDR3 is 15 residues long. Germline lookup yields CDR1 MGHRA and CDR2 YSYEKL. Co-extraction of both nucleic acids (RNA and DNA) used roughly 18-34 mg of unsorted bulk tissue.

The V and J genes are TRBV4-1 and TRBJ1-6; TRBD1 might be the D (6 bases). The sequenced sample was liver tumor tissue from sampling region 4. Subset specified: tumor region T4, right-lateral pole. The TCR sequence derives from a man aged 35-49 years with primary liver carcinoma and hepatitis B virus infection. For the CDR3, the DNA is TGCGCCAGCAGCCAAGATAGCACAGGGAATTCACCCCTCCACTTT. Protein: CASSQDSTGNSPLHF.